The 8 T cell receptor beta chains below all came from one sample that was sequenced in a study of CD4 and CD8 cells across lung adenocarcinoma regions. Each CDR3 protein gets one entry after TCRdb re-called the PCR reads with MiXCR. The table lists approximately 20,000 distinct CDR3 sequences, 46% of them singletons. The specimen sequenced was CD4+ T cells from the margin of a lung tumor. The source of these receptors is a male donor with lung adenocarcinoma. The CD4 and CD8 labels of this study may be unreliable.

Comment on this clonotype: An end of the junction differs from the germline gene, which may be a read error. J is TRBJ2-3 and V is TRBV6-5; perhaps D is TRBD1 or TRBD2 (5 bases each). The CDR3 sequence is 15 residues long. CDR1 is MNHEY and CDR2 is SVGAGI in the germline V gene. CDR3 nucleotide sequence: TGTGCCAGGAGACTCCAGTCCGTGAGTACCGGGACGCAGTTTTTT. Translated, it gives CARRLQSVSTGTQFF.

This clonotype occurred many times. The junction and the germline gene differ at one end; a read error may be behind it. The CDR3, as DNA: TGTGCCACCAGCCGAGACAGACGCCGTGTGGCCCAGTACTTC. Its protein is CATSRDRRRVAQYF. The chain carries TRBV15 and TRBJ2-5; TRBD1 might be the D (5 bases). The V gene's germline CDR1 is LNHNV and CDR2 YYDKDF (reference sequence). The CDR3 totals 14 residues.

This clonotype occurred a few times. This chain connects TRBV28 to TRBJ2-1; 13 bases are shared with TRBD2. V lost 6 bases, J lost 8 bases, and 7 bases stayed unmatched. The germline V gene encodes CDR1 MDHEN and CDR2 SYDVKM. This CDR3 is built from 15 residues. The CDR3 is CASRTSGRLVDEQFF. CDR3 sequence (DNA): TGTGCCAGCAGGACTAGCGGGAGGCTCGTTGATGAGCAGTTCTTC.

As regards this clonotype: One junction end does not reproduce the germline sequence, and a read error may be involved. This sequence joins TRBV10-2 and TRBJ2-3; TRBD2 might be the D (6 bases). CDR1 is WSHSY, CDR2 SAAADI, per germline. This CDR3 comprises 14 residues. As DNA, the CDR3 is TGCGGCGGCTCGGGAGTGGGAGCCAAAAACACGCAGTATTTC. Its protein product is CGGSGVGAKNTQYF.

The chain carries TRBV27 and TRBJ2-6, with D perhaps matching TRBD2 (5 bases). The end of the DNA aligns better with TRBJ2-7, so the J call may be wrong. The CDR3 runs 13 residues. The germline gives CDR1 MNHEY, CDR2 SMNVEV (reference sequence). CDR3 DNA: TGTGCCAGGGGGTTAAAAGCGGCAGATATGCAGTACTTC. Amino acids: CARGLKAADMQYF.

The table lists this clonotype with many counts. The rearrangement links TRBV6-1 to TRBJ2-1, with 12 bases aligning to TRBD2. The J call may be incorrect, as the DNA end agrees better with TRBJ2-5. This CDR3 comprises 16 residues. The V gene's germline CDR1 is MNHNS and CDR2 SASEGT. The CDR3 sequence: CASSLEFLAGGETQYF. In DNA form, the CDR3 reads TGTGCCAGCAGTCTAGAGTTTCTAGCGGGAGGGGAGACCCAGTACTTC.

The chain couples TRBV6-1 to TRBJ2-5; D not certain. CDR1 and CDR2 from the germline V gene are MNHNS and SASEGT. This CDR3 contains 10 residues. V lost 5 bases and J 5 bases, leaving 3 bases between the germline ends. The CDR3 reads CASSQETQYF. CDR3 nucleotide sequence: TGTGCCAGCAGTCAGGAGACCCAGTACTTC.

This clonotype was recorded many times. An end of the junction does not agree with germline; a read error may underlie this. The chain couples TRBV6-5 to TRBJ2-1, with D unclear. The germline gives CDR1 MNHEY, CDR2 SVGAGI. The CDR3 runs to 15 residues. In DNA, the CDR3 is TGTGCCAGCAGTATGACTCCCTATAACTACAATGAGCGGTTCTTC. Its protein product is CASSMTPYNYNERFF.